The present T cell receptor beta chain was sequenced within a study of beta chain bispecific antibodies for T cell cancers (dated by TCRdb to the early 2020s). Concerning the study at large: After T cells from healthy donors were cocultured with bispecific antibodies and T cell leukemia lines, the researchers used TRBV sequencing of the cells that survived to measure how much each TRBV family was depleted. Surface TRBV12 (TRBV12-3) was expressed by Jurkat cells, and surface TRBV5-5 was expressed by HPB-ALL cells. Results and caveats for the whole study, not just this receptor: Compared with anti-CD19, anti-TRBV12 exposure reduced the TRBV12-3 share of total TRBV signal by approximately 99%; TRBV12-4 fell approximately 37%, not significantly. Apart from the targeted and closely related genes, all other TRBV family members appeared to be unaffected by the TRBV-directed bispecific antibodies. Every sequenced sample was a mix of normal T cells and leukemia cell line cells, and most of the targeted TRBV signal originated from the leukemia cells instead of the normal T cells. Cross-reactivity of the anti-TRBV5-5 antibody with TRBV5-6 was attributed to high sequence similarity between the two genes.

The junction shows trimming of 4 bases on V and 6 bases on J, plus 19 bases between the germline ends. Via the germline V gene, CDR1 is SGHTA and CDR2 FQGNSA. There are 16 amino acids in the CDR3, from cysteine to phenylalanine inclusive. Only the CDR3 portion is preserved as DNA: 48 bases, with reading frame beginning at the first base. The label giving this sample's treatment or condition can be read as: alpha-V12: anti-TRBV12 scFv linked to anti-CD3 scFv. For two to four days, T cells were expanded from blood mononuclear cells using either the anti-CD3 antibody OKT3 or CD3/CD28 Dynabeads. The anti-TRBV12 bispecific sample was taken from a coculture of Jurkat leukemia cells with normal T cells and was compared with an anti-CD19 bispecific control coculture. The culture conditions for expanded T cells were RPMI 1640 plus 10% fetal bovine serum, recombinant human IL-2 (approximately 100 IU/ml) and IL-7 (5 ng/ml). Each coculture mixed roughly 50,000 target cells and roughly 50,000 normal T cells with bispecific antibody in around 99 ul and was incubated at 37 degrees C for about 15 hours. Every bispecific antibody was made of two single-chain variable fragments expressed in a single-chain diabody format with a His tag. Effector T cells were obtained from healthy human donors, and peripheral blood mononuclear cells were isolated from leukapheresis samples by Ficoll density gradient centrifugation.

Libraries incorporated unique molecular identifier barcodes, which were used to quantify clonotypes. Qiagen AllPrep DNA/RNA Micro kits were used to isolate total RNA, and an Agilent TapeStation was used to check RNA quality. TCR beta libraries were built by 5' RACE: cDNA synthesis followed by two PCR steps using TCR beta constant-region gene-specific primers. An Illumina MiSeq platform was used to sequence the TCR beta libraries. Turning to the authors' computational methods: MIGEC, MiXCR and VDJtools were used to process the reads. Clonotype frequency was computed as the clonotype's share of unique molecular identifiers among all unique molecular identifiers in the sample. Any TRBV gene that IMGT lists as a pseudogene or open reading frame, and is therefore nonfunctional, such as TRBV1, TRBV12-1 and TRBV21, was left out. Through fastp at Q25 and MiXCR, TCRdb rebuilt clones from the public reads, retaining in-frame beta chains. One record per CDR3 amino acid sequence lists the most common genes and DNA. The V and J calls reflect TCRdb's pipeline rather than the authors' work. The sample has 20,000 to 25,000 distinct CDR3 sequences on record, about 2% of them singletons. 4.5% to 6.5% of the sample comes from the top ten.

This clonotype showed up many times. Its antigen has not been determined. Base qualities were left out, and no much larger clone turns up one base away. Sequencing was performed on healthy donor T cells cultured with leukemia cells, taken from a culture containing a bispecific antibody targeting TCR Vbeta12. The chain joins TRBV7-2 to TRBJ1-3, with an unclear D gene assignment. This sequence originates from a human donor in good health. Some clones in this sample may be carry-over from other donors' samples. The CDR3 region reads CASSSIITTHINTIYF. The DNA is TGTGCCAGCAGCTCGATAATTACTACCCACATAAACACCATATATTTT.